This record looks at one T cell receptor beta chain sequence and its context. Its antigen is unknown. This CDR3 spans 15 amino acids. Germline CDR1 and CDR2: SGHTA and FQGNSA. V was clipped by 5 bases and J by 7 bases, with 20 bases between them. Patients having uncontrolled infection, another autoimmune disease, pregnancy or lactation were not included. TCR beta CDR3 sequences were amplified from RNA transcripts. The study used the HTBI primer set for a first-round RT-PCR of the TCR CDR3. One entry per CDR3 protein, called by TCRdb with MiXCR from the multiplex PCR reads. The table shows 92,000 or so distinct CDR3 sequences, with about half occurring only once. The sample comes from a study of T cells in Graves' hyperthyroidism and ophthalmopathy. Points from the study as a whole: Blood also contained most expanded thyroid clonotypes above 0.001. A model of 13 V-J features distinguished ophthalmopathy from stable hyperthyroidism.

This chain connects TRBV7-2 to TRBJ2-5; D is possibly TRBD1 (6 bases). This receptor was identified in a woman in her 40s with Graves' hyperthyroidism. Material: blood. CDR3 region: CASSPTGQRVGTQYF. Written as DNA, the CDR3 is TGTGCCAGCAGCCCGACCGGACAGCGTGTAGGGACCCAGTACTTC.